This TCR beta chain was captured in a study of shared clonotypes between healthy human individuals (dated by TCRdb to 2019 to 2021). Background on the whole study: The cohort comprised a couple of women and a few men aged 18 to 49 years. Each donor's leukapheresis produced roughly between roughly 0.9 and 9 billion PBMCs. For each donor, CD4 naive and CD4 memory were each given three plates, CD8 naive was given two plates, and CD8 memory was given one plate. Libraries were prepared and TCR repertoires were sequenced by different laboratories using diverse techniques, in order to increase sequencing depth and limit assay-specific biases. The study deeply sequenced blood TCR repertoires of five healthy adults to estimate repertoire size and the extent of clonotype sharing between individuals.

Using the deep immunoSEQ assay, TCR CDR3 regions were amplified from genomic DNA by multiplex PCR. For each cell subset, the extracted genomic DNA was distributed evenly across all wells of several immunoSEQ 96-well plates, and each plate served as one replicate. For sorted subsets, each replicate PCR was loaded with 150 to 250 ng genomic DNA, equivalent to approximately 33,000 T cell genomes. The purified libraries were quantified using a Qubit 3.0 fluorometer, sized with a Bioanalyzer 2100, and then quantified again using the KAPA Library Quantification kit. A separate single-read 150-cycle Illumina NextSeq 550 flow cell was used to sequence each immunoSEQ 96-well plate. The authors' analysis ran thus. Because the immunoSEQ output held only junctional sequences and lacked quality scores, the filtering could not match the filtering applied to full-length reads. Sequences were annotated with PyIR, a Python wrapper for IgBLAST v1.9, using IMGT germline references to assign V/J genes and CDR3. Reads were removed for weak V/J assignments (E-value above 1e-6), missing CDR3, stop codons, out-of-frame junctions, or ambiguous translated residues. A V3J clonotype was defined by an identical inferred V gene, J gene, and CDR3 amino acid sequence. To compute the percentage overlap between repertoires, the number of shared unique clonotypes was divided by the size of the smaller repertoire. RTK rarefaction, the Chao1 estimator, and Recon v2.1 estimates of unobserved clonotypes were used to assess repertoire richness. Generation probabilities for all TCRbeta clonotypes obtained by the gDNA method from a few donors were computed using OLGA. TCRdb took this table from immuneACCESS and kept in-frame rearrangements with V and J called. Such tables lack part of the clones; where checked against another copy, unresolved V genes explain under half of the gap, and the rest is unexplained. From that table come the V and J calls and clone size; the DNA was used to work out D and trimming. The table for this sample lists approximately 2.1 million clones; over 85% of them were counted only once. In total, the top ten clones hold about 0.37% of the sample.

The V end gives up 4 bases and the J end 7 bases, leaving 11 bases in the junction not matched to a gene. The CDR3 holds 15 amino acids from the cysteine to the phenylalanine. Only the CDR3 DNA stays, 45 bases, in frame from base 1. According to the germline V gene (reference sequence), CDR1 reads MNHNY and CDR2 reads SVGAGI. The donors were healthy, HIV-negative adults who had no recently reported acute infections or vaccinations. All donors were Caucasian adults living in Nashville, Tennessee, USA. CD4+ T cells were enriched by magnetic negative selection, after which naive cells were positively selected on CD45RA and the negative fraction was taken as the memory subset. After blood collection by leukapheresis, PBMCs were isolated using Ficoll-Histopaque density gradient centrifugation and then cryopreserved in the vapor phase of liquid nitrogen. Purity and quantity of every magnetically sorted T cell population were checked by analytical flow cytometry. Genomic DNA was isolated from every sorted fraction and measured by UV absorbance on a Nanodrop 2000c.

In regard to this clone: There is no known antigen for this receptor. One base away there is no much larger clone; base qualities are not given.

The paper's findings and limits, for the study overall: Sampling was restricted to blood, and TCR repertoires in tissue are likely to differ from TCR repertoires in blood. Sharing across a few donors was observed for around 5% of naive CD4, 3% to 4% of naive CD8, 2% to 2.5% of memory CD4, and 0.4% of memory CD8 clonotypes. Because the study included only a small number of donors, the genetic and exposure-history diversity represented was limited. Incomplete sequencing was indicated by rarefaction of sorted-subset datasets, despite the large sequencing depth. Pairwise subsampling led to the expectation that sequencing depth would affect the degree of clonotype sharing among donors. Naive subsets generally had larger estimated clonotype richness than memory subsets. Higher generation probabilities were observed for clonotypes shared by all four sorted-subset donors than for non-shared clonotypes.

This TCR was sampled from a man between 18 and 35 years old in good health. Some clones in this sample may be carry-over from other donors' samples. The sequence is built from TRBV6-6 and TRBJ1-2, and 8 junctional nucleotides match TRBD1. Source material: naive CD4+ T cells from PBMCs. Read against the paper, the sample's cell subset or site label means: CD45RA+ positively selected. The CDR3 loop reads CASSFTGGRGGGYTF. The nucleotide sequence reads TGTGCCAGCAGTTTTACAGGGGGTAGGGGCGGTGGCTACACCTTC.